These 17 T cell receptor beta chains were all obtained from the same sample, sequenced in a study of blood T cell repertoires in COVID-19. This table comes from immunoSEQ multiplex PCR, and its TCRdb copy is limited to in-frame clones, with some not included. Of 250,000 to 400,000 clones detected, 85% to 90% appear once; the ten largest clones hold roughly 2.9%. Sequencing input: peripheral blood. These receptors all come from a woman in her 30s with COVID-19, enrolled during active disease.

This clone appeared a few times. The chain recombines TRBV21-1 with TRBJ1-1; the listed D gene, TRBD1, was not tested against the DNA. TRBV21-1 is a pseudogene. CDR3 length equals 15 residues. This CDR3 reads CASSSLGQGSTEAFF. The CDR3 DNA follows: TGTGCCAGCAGCTCCCTCGGACAGGGGAGCACTGAAGCTTTCTTT.

The V and J genes are TRBV6-2 or TRBV6-3 and TRBJ1-1; TRBD1 might be the D (5 bases). CDR3 size: 15 residues. Trimming took off 2 bases at V and 5 bases at J, with 15 bases between the two ends. Germline V gene lookup returns CDR1 MNHEY and CDR2 SVGEGT. This CDR3 reads CASSYPFQGFTEAFF. The CDR3 DNA reads TGTGCCAGCAGTTACCCATTTCAGGGTTTTACTGAAGCTTTCTTT.

This clone has just one count. This chain connects TRBV6-5 to TRBJ1-4; 11 bases line up with TRBD1. The length of the CDR3 is 14 residues. Germline CDR1 and CDR2: MNHEY and SVGAGI. V trimming: 6 bases; J trimming: 8 bases; junction bases outside the gene matches: 5. The chain's CDR3 is CASRRTGGVEKLFF. The DNA for the CDR3 is TGTGCCAGCAGAAGGACAGGGGGCGTCGAAAAACTGTTTTTT.

The rearrangement links TRBV3-1 (or the pseudogene TRBV3-2) to TRBJ2-7; D is unresolved. This CDR3 has 13 amino acids. Trimming removed 0 bases at V and 6 bases at J, with 9 bases between. The germline V gene encodes CDR1 LGHDT and CDR2 YNNKEL (reference sequence). The chain's CDR3 is CASSQDGPLEQYF. The DNA for the CDR3 is TGTGCCAGCAGCCAAGATGGGCCCCTCGAGCAGTACTTC.

The rearrangement uses TRBV18 and TRBJ2-6, with 8 nucleotides matching TRBD1. Germline CDR1 reads KGHSH; CDR2 reads LQKENI. This CDR3 region has 15 residues. V dropped 6 bases and J dropped 4; count of bases not matched to a gene: 5. CDR3 nucleotides: TGTGCCAGCTCCCAGGACAGGGCCGGGGCCAACGTCCTGACTTTC. Its translation is CASSQDRAGANVLTF. The variable domain in full, with the rest retrieved from reference TRBV18 and TRBJ2-6, is NAGVMQNPRHLVRRRGQEARLRCSPMKGHSHVYWYRQLPEEGLKFMVYLQKENIIDESGMPKERFSAEFPKEGPSILRIQQVVRGDSAAYFCASSQDRAGANVLTFGAGSRLTVL.

The J gene is TRBJ2-5, the V gene TRBV24-1; weak D call: TRBD1 (6 bases). V shed 6 bases and J shed 5 bases, with 21 bases lying between them. In germline, CDR1 is KGHDR, CDR2 SFDVKD. The CDR3 runs 16 residues. CDR3 in DNA: TGTGCCACCAGTACCCAACAGGGTCCTCAGGGGGAGACCCAGTACTTC. This translates into CATSTQQGPQGETQYF.

This clone was detected a few times. V usage is TRBV7-9 and J usage is TRBJ2-1; D may be TRBD1 (6 bases). The CDR3 contains 17 residues. V dropped 3 bases and J dropped 5 bases, with 20 bases sitting between them. The germline V gene encodes CDR1 SEHNR and CDR2 FQNEAQ (reference sequence). CDR3 sequence (DNA): TGTGCCAGCAGCTTGATGGCAGACCAAGACAGGAACAATGAGCAGTTCTTC. Its translation is CASSLMADQDRNNEQFF.

The chain joins TRBV18 to TRBJ1-5; 9 bases agree with TRBD1. Trimming at V came to 3 bases and at J to 5 bases, leaving 2 bases not matched to a gene. The CDR3 totals 14 residues. In germline, CDR1 is KGHSH, CDR2 LQKENI. CDR3 amino acids: CASSPGTGYQPQHF. CDR3 nucleotide sequence: TGTGCCAGCTCACCCGGGACAGGGTATCAGCCCCAGCATTTT.

Only a few counts were recorded for this clone. V is TRBV12-3 or TRBV12-4 and J is TRBJ1-1; D is unclear. The V and J ends lost 5 bases and 4 bases respectively, with 11 bases between them. The length of the CDR3 is 13 residues. The CDR3, as DNA: TGTGCCAGCAGTGATCGCAGAGGCACTGAAGCTTTCTTT. Its translation is CASSDRRGTEAFF.

J is TRBJ2-6 and V is TRBV6-2 or TRBV6-3, with 8 bases aligning to TRBD2. The V gene's germline CDR1 is MNHEY and CDR2 SVGEGT. The length of the CDR3 is 15 residues. The V gene end was trimmed by 6 bases and the J gene end by 0 bases; junction bases not matched to a gene: 1. The CDR3 DNA sequence: TGTGCCAGCAGCCGGGGGGGCTCTGGGGCCAACGTCCTGACTTTC. Residues: CASSRGGSGANVLTF.

The chain links TRBV19 to TRBJ1-2, with D possibly TRBD1 on 5 matching bases. Per germline, CDR1 LNHDA and CDR2 SQIVND (reference sequence). Trimming took 5 bases from V and 8 from J, leaving 15 bases between them. The CDR3 loop spans 13 amino acids. The chain's CDR3 is CASSLEGSWGYTF. As DNA, the CDR3 is TGTGCCAGTAGTCTGGAGGGGTCATGGGGCTACACCTTC.

This clone occurred once. The chain joins TRBV15 to TRBJ1-5; D call uncertain. This CDR3 spans 14 amino acids. V lost 3 bases, J lost 6 bases, and 12 bases lay in between. The germline V gene encodes CDR1 LNHNV and CDR2 YYDKDF (reference sequence). The CDR3 nucleotides read TGTGCCACCAGCAGGACTCCTAATGGTCAGCCCCAGCATTTT. Translated, it gives CATSRTPNGQPQHF. Based on the CDR3 plus reference TRBV15 and TRBJ1-5, the full variable domain is DAMVIQNPRYQVTQFGKPVTLSCSQTLNHNVMYWYQQKSSQAPKLLFHYYDKDFNNEADTPDNFQSRRPNTSFCFLDIRSPGLGDTAMYLCATSRTPNGQPQHFGDGTRLSIL.

The chain is built from TRBV6-2 or TRBV6-3 and TRBJ2-1; D is unclear. The germline V and J ends were trimmed by 6 bases and 9 bases, with 21 bases remaining between them. The CDR3 is 15 amino acids. CDR1 and CDR2 from the germline V gene are MNHEY and SVGEGT. The CDR3 is CASSFKPVPLGEQFF. The CDR3 DNA reads as TGTGCCAGCAGCTTCAAGCCGGTCCCCCTTGGTGAGCAGTTCTTC.

This chain connects TRBV30 to TRBJ1-4; 9 nucleotides match TRBD1. The CDR3 loop spans 16 amino acids. Germline CDR1 GTSNPN, CDR2 SVGIG (reference sequence). Trimming removed 2 bases from V and 7 bases from J; junction bases left unmatched: 11. The CDR3 nucleotides are TGTGCCTGGAGTACATACTACGACAGGGGGTTTGAAAAACTGTTTTTT. The encoded protein is CAWSTYYDRGFEKLFF.

The V gene is TRBV6-1, the J gene TRBJ1-5; D gene ambiguous. The CDR3 contains 16 residues. The ends were cut back, 1 base at V and 6 bases at J, with 16 bases in the middle. CDR1 and CDR2 (germline): MNHNS, SASEGT. The CDR3 sequence is CASSEDPRVVSQPQHF. Written as DNA, the CDR3 is TGTGCCAGCAGTGAAGATCCGAGGGTAGTAAGTCAGCCCCAGCATTTT.

J is TRBJ1-5 and V is TRBV2; a possible D gene is TRBD1 (6 bases). Germline lookup yields CDR1 SNHLY and CDR2 FYNNEI. The V end was cut by 2 bases, the J end by 0 bases, with 11 bases between. This CDR3 has 16 residues. Here the CDR3 DNA reads TGTGCCAGCAGTGAAATAAGGGGGATTAGCAATCAGCCCCAGCATTTT. Amino acids: CASSEIRGISNQPQHF.

The chain has TRBV5-6 and TRBJ1-2, with D perhaps TRBD1 (5 bases). Per the germline V gene, CDR1 is SGHDT and CDR2 is YYEEEE. The V end was cut by 1 base, the J end by 3 bases, with 10 bases between. The CDR3 is 14 residues long. The DNA of the CDR3 is TGTGCCAGCAGCTTGCCAGGGAGGGACTATGGCTACACCTTC. Its protein product is CASSLPGRDYGYTF.